The 6 T cell receptor beta chains below come from one sample, sequenced in a study of blood T cell repertoires in COVID-19. The protocol was immunoSEQ multiplex PCR, while the TCRdb copy is restricted to in-frame clones and leaves out a portion. The table includes roughly 350,000 clones, around 87% detected once. Sequencing was done on a sample of peripheral blood. Every receptor here comes from a young woman with COVID-19, enrolled during active disease.

This rearrangement joins TRBV2 to TRBJ2-4, with D possibly being TRBD2 (6 bases). The CDR3 loop spans 14 amino acids. Per the germline V gene, CDR1 is SNHLY and CDR2 is FYNNEI. V lost 6 bases to trimming and J lost 8 bases, with 17 bases between them. The CDR3 protein is CASRRDLARDIQYF. DNA of the CDR3: TGTGCCAGCAGGCGGGACTTAGCAAGAGACATTCAGTACTTC.

The chain links TRBV20-1 to TRBJ1-4; possibly TRBD1 for D (6 bases). Trimming took 3 bases from V and 7 from J, leaving 21 bases between them. Germline-derived CDR1 and CDR2 are DFQATT and SNEGSKA (reference sequence). The CDR3 totals 16 residues. The CDR3 sequence is CSASPTGTIGSEKLFF. The CDR3 DNA sequence: TGCAGTGCTAGTCCGACAGGAACTATAGGGTCTGAAAAACTGTTTTTT.

V gene TRBV11-1 combines with J gene TRBJ2-3, with D possibly matching TRBD2 (5 bases). The germline V and J ends were trimmed by 1 base and 2 bases, with 10 bases remaining between them. This CDR3 has 15 amino acids. The germline gives CDR1 SGHAT, CDR2 FQDESV (reference sequence). In DNA form, the CDR3 reads TGTGCCAGCAGCTTAGATCGACTAACCACAGATACGCAGTATTTT. As protein: CASSLDRLTTDTQYF.

This clone was seen a handful of times. J is TRBJ1-5 and V is TRBV6-5; D is undetermined. The CDR3 is made up of 13 amino acids. V lost 2 bases and J 6 bases, leaving 8 bases between the germline ends. Looked up from germline, CDR1 is MNHEY and CDR2 is SVGAGI. The CDR3 coding sequence is TGTGCCAGCAGTTACGCTGCGGGTCAGCCCCAGCATTTT. Translation: CASSYAAGQPQHF.

This rearrangement joins TRBV5-1 to TRBJ1-2; D might be TRBD1 (6 bases). With 0 bases removed from V and 6 bases from J, the gap between germline ends came to 15 bases. Germline V gene data show CDR1 as SGHRS and CDR2 as YFSETQ. This CDR3 contains 15 residues. CDR3 residues: CASSLAGRGADGYTF. The CDR3 bases are TGCGCCAGCAGCTTGGCGGGCAGGGGTGCGGATGGCTACACCTTC.

The chain carries TRBV19 and TRBJ1-5, with TRBD1 matching 12 bases. J lost 7 bases, V lost 6 bases, and 10 bases had no gene match. The germline V gene encodes CDR1 LNHDA and CDR2 SQIVND (reference sequence). The CDR3 has 16 amino acids. The CDR3 loop reads CASSIRDRGREQPQHF. The CDR3 DNA reads as TGTGCCAGTAGCATCCGGGACAGGGGGCGGGAGCAGCCCCAGCATTTT.